These 32 T cell receptor beta chains were sequenced from one sample in a study of siplizumab effects on memory and regulatory T cells. The data were produced by immunoSEQ multiplex PCR, yet TCRdb's version contains in-frame clones alone and is incomplete. The sample holds about 100,000 clones, roughly 94% seen once. The sample was non-Treg CD4+ T cells sorted from blood. The receptors were sampled from a human donor in good health.

J is TRBJ2-3 and V is TRBV10-1; D is possibly TRBD2 (5 bases). V dropped 4 bases and J dropped 4 bases, with 18 bases sitting between them. The V gene's germline CDR1 is WNHNN and CDR2 SYGVQD (reference sequence). This CDR3 region has 16 residues. The CDR3 bases are TGCGCCAGCAGTGCCAGCGGAGTGAGCCTTGCAGATACGCAGTATTTT. Translating gives CASSASGVSLADTQYF.

This clone was detected only a few times. V and J are TRBV28 and TRBJ1-2; 8 bases align to TRBD1. This CDR3 region has 16 residues. The germline CDR1 and CDR2 sequences are MDHEN and SYDVKM. V shed 7 bases and J 8 bases; nucleotides not matched to a gene: 18. The CDR3 DNA follows: TGTGCCAGCAAAAAGATGGGACAGGCGGGTAGTAAAGGCTACACCTTC. Translation: CASKKMGQAGSKGYTF.

The V gene is TRBV5-1, the J gene TRBJ1-2; D might be TRBD1 (6 bases). CDR1 and CDR2 from the germline V gene are SGHRS and YFSETQ. The CDR3 runs 15 residues. V lost 4 bases, J lost 7 bases, and 20 bases lay in between. The CDR3 sequence is CASSPGDEGGGGYTF. For the CDR3, the DNA is TGCGCCAGCAGCCCGGGTGATGAGGGGGGCGGTGGCTACACCTTC.

V usage is TRBV7-9 and J usage is TRBJ2-1, with 13 bases identical to TRBD2. V dropped 5 bases and J dropped 8; count of bases not matched to a gene: 6. CDR1 and CDR2 (germline): SEHNR, FQNEAQ (reference sequence). The CDR3 extends over 15 amino acids. The CDR3 sequence is CASSTTSGRHDEQFF. The CDR3 DNA sequence: TGTGCCAGCAGCACGACTAGCGGGAGGCATGATGAGCAGTTCTTC.

This sequence joins TRBV6-1 and TRBJ1-6; D unresolved. CDR1 and CDR2 from the germline V gene are MNHNS and SASEGT. The CDR3 runs 11 residues. Trimming took off 4 bases at V and 16 bases at J, with 11 bases between the two ends. The CDR3 DNA reads as TGTGCCAGCAGTGGAAATTACCTTCTCCACTTT. It yields the protein CASSGNYLLHF.

V gene TRBV7-2 combines with J gene TRBJ2-2; D unclear. Trimming took 0 bases from V and 5 from J, leaving 25 bases between them. In germline, CDR1 is SGHTA, CDR2 FQGNSA. This CDR3 is 20 amino acids long. The CDR3: CASSLALKAHKRQTTGELFF. DNA for the CDR3: TGTGCCAGCAGCTTAGCGCTAAAGGCTCATAAGCGCCAAACTACCGGGGAGCTGTTTTTT.

This chain uses TRBV7-8 with TRBJ2-7, with 7 bases identical to TRBD1. CDR1 is SGHVS and CDR2 is FQNEAQ in the germline V gene. The CDR3 is 14 amino acids. V was clipped by 4 bases and J by 4 bases; unmatched bases: 7. In nucleotides, the CDR3 is TGTGCCAGCAGCTATCGGGACAGCTCGTACGAGCAGTACTTC. This codes for CASSYRDSSYEQYF. Full variable domain (remainder filled in from reference TRBV7-8 and TRBJ2-7): GAGVSQSPRYKVAKRGQDVALRCDPISGHVSLFWYQQALGQGPEFLTYFQNEAQLDKSGLPSDRFFAERPEGSVSTLKIQRTQQEDSAVYLCASSYRDSSYEQYFGPGTRLTVT.

The chain couples TRBV5-5 to TRBJ1-5; no clear D. CDR3 length equals 15 residues. Germline CDR1 SGHKS, CDR2 YYEKEE (reference sequence). V lost 0 bases, J lost 7 bases, and 14 bases lay in between. CDR3 protein: CASSLVWGREQPQHF. CDR3 sequence (DNA): TGTGCCAGCAGCTTGGTCTGGGGAAGGGAGCAGCCCCAGCATTTT. The full variable domain, its missing parts supplied by reference TRBV5-5 and TRBJ1-5, is DAGVTQSPTHLIKTRGQQVTLRCSPISGHKSVSWYQQVLGQGPQFIFQYYEKEERGRGNFPDRFSARQFPNYSSELNVNALLLGDSALYLCASSLVWGREQPQHFGDGTRLSIL.

Here the CDR3 DNA reads TGTGCCAGCATTCCCACTAGCGCGACGAGCTCCTACAATGAGCAGTTCTTC. It is translated as CASIPTSATSSYNEQFF. The rearrangement uses TRBV28 and TRBJ2-1; 7 bases agree with TRBD2. CDR3 length: 17 amino acids. Germline trimming cut 7 bases from V and 0 bases from J; bases unmatched to any gene: 12. CDR1 MDHEN and CDR2 SYDVKM come from the germline V gene.

V usage is TRBV18 and J usage is TRBJ1-4; D might be TRBD1 (6 bases). The CDR3 consists of 14 residues. Deletions cut 6 bases from V and 7 bases from J, with 15 bases between. Looked up from germline, CDR1 is KGHSH and CDR2 is LQKENI. The CDR3 sequence: CASSSTGDLEKLFF. CDR3 nucleotide sequence: TGTGCCAGCTCCTCGACAGGAGACCTTGAAAAACTGTTTTTT.

J is TRBJ2-1 and V is TRBV6-6, with 7 bases matching TRBD1. The V and J ends lost 8 bases and 7 bases, in that order; junction bases with no gene match: 2. Germline V gene data show CDR1 as MNHNY and CDR2 as SVGAGI (reference sequence). The CDR3 has 11 amino acids. The CDR3 DNA sequence: TGTGCCAGCGGCAGGGGGAATGAGCAGTTCTTC. Protein product: CASGRGNEQFF.

The chain combines TRBV28 with TRBJ2-5, with 7 bases that match TRBD2. CDR3 length equals 14 residues. Looked up from germline, CDR1 is MDHEN and CDR2 is SYDVKM. V lost 5 bases, J lost 11 bases, and 14 bases stayed unmatched. In DNA form, the CDR3 reads TGTGCCAGCAGTGGAAGCCCGGGACTACGGCGGCAGTACTTC. It translates to CASSGSPGLRRQYF.

With regard to this clone: The same CDR3 is also encoded by other DNA sequences in this sample. The chain links TRBV6-5 to TRBJ2-7; D gene ambiguous. The CDR3 covers 14 residues. Trimming removed 0 bases at V and 0 bases at J, with 6 bases between. From germline, CDR1 is MNHEY and CDR2 SVGAGI. This CDR3 reads CASSYSSTSYEQYF. The CDR3 nucleotides are TGTGCCAGCAGTTACTCGAGCACCTCCTACGAGCAGTACTTC.

This sequence joins TRBV9 and TRBJ2-6; 8 nucleotides agree with TRBD1. Per the germline V gene, CDR1 is SGDLS and CDR2 is YYNGEE. CDR3 length: 17 amino acids. Unmatched junction bases numbered 5, after V lost 3 bases and J lost 0 bases. CDR3 residues: CASSASTGGSGANVLTF. CDR3 sequence (DNA): TGTGCCAGCAGCGCATCCACAGGGGGCTCTGGGGCCAACGTCCTGACTTTC.

This rearrangement joins TRBV6-1 to TRBJ1-3; no clear D. With 0 bases removed from V and 4 bases from J, the gap between germline ends came to 1 base. CDR3 length: 12 amino acids. CDR1 and CDR2 from the germline V gene are MNHNS and SASEGT. CDR3 DNA: TGTGCCAGCAGTGAAGCAGGAAACACCATATATTTT. This sequence encodes CASSEAGNTIYF.

This sequence joins TRBV11-2 and TRBJ2-3, with 7 bases fitting TRBD1. The CDR3 is 14 amino acids. Germline V lookup: CDR1 SGHAT, CDR2 FQNNGV. Losses at the gene ends were 6 bases for V and 1 base for J; bases not matched to a gene: 4. CDR3 sequence (DNA): TGTGCCAGCAGTTTTAGGGGGCGCACAGATACGCAGTATTTT. This sequence encodes CASSFRGRTDTQYF.

This sequence joins TRBV25-1 and TRBJ2-2, with D maybe TRBD2 (5 bases). The ends were cut back, 5 bases at V and 5 bases at J, with 12 bases in the middle. The germline V gene encodes CDR1 MGHDK and CDR2 SYGVNS. The length of the CDR3 is 14 residues. DNA of the CDR3: TGTGCCAGCAGTTTTAGCGCTTGGACCGGGGAGCTGTTTTTT. This codes for CASSFSAWTGELFF.

This rearrangement joins TRBV5-6 to TRBJ2-1, with D perhaps matching TRBD1 or TRBD2 (7 bases each). V shed 3 bases and J shed 7 bases, with 17 bases lying between them. CDR3 length equals 15 residues. Germline-derived CDR1 and CDR2 are SGHDT and YYEEEE. Written as DNA, the CDR3 is TGTGCCAGCAGCTGGGGAGGGGGCAGGATTAATGAGCAGTTCTTC. This sequence encodes CASSWGGGRINEQFF.

This sequence joins TRBV18 and TRBJ1-1, with 9 bases identical to TRBD1. CDR3 length: 15 amino acids. Germline CDR1 and CDR2: KGHSH and LQKENI. After removal of 4 bases from V and 3 bases from J, the junction contained 6 bases not matched to a gene. CDR3 nucleotide sequence: TGTGCCAGCTCACATAGACAGGGGGTGGACACTGAAGCTTTCTTT. Its translation is CASSHRQGVDTEAFF.

The chain links TRBV5-1 to TRBJ2-2; D may be TRBD2 (6 bases). V shed 2 bases and J shed 7 bases, with 24 bases lying between them. The germline gives CDR1 SGHRS, CDR2 YFSETQ. CDR3 size: 18 residues. CDR3 loop: CASSFSYLDYTGGGELFF. CDR3 nucleotides: TGCGCCAGCAGCTTCTCGTACCTGGACTATACAGGAGGCGGGGAGCTGTTTTTT.

The chain combines TRBV5-1 with TRBJ2-1; 9 bases agree with TRBD2. This CDR3 has 15 residues. Germline values: CDR1 SGHRS, CDR2 YFSETQ. Unmatched junction bases numbered 4, after V lost 0 bases and J lost 6 bases. In DNA form, the CDR3 reads TGCGCCAGCAGCTTGGGAATAGCGGGGGTCAATGAGCAGTTCTTC. It yields the protein CASSLGIAGVNEQFF.

The chain employs TRBV9 and TRBJ2-5; maybe TRBD2 (5 bases). The CDR3 runs to 16 residues. The V gene's germline CDR1 is SGDLS and CDR2 YYNGEE. The V and J ends lost 0 bases and 5 bases respectively, with 17 bases between them. The CDR3 loop reads CASSVGIREPVETQYF. Written as DNA, the CDR3 is TGTGCCAGCAGCGTAGGTATACGGGAACCCGTCGAGACCCAGTACTTC.

The gene calls are TRBV28 and TRBJ1-2; no reliable D call. Germline values: CDR1 MDHEN, CDR2 SYDVKM. Between the trimmed V and J ends, which lost 2 bases and 1 base, there was a span of 5 bases. CDR3 length: 13 residues. The CDR3 loop reads CASSLVDNYGYTF. CDR3 bases: TGTGCCAGCAGTTTAGTGGATAACTATGGCTACACCTTC.

J is TRBJ2-3 and V is TRBV11-2; no clear D. V lost 3 bases to trimming and J lost 6 bases, with 7 bases between them. This CDR3 is built from 12 residues. The germline V gene encodes CDR1 SGHAT and CDR2 FQNNGV. The CDR3 DNA follows: TGTGCCAGCAGCTTTTACAGCGATACGCAGTATTTT. Amino acids: CASSFYSDTQYF.

V is TRBV5-1 and J is TRBJ1-6; D perhaps matches TRBD1 (5 bases). CDR1 is SGHRS and CDR2 is YFSETQ in the germline V gene. The CDR3 is 15 residues long. V lost 4 bases to trimming and J lost 6 bases, with 14 bases between them. The CDR3 nucleotides read TGCGCCAGCAGCCCCGAGGGGACGGTTAATTCACCCCTCCACTTT. It specifies CASSPEGTVNSPLHF.

V gene TRBV12-1 combines with J gene TRBJ1-5; whether TRBD1, the table's D call, matches the DNA was not checked. TRBV12-1 is listed as a pseudogene. CDR3 length: 16 residues. The CDR3 loop is CASSRAPGQSNQPQHF. The CDR3 DNA reads as TGTGCCAGCAGCCGAGCTCCGGGACAGAGTAATCAGCCCCAGCATTTT.

The V and J genes are TRBV5-5 and TRBJ1-5, with D hard to call. Germline loops: CDR1 SGHKS, CDR2 YYEKEE (reference sequence). V gave up 1 base and J gave up 1 base, with 9 bases separating them. The CDR3 consists of 15 residues. CDR3 bases: TGTGCCAGCAGCTTGACGACGGTAAGCAATCAGCCCCAGCATTTT. As protein: CASSLTTVSNQPQHF.

This chain links TRBV6-5 with TRBJ1-1; no reliable D call. Trimming cost V 2 bases and J 0 bases, with 7 bases left between them. The germline V gene has CDR1 MNHEY and CDR2 SVGAGI. The CDR3 sequence is 14 residues long. For the CDR3, the DNA is TGTGCCAGCAGTTACGGGTTAATGAACACTGAAGCTTTCTTT. It specifies CASSYGLMNTEAFF.

The V gene is TRBV28, the J gene TRBJ2-7; the D is unclear. Between the trimmed V and J ends, which lost 5 bases and 4 bases, there was a span of 18 bases. Germline V gives CDR1 MDHEN, CDR2 SYDVKM. There are 15 residues in the CDR3. The CDR3 nucleotides are TGTGCCAGCAGTAGCCCTCAGACCTGGAAATACGAGCAGTACTTC. Translation: CASSSPQTWKYEQYF.

The chain couples TRBV18 to TRBJ2-7, with D uncertain. Germline assignment: CDR1 KGHSH and CDR2 LQKENI. The CDR3 loop spans 12 amino acids. V gave up 2 bases and J gave up 2 bases, with 4 bases separating them. CDR3 in DNA: TGTGCCAGCTCACCAACCGCCTACGAGCAGTACTTC. Translation gives CASSPTAYEQYF.

Only a few counts were recorded for this clone. The genes are TRBV18 and TRBJ1-5; weak D call: TRBD1 (5 bases). The CDR3 sequence is 16 residues long. Germline-derived CDR1 and CDR2 are KGHSH and LQKENI. Deletions cut 3 bases from V and 7 bases from J, with 19 bases between. The CDR3 bases are TGTGCCAGCTCACCGGGACTTGGGGGTTCGGGGCAGCCCCAGCATTTT. It yields the protein CASSPGLGGSGQPQHF.

The V call is TRBV2, the J call TRBJ2-4; D is ambiguous. In germline, CDR1 is SNHLY, CDR2 FYNNEI. CDR3 length: 13 residues. Trimming took off 6 bases at V and 1 base at J, with 7 bases between the two ends. CDR3 nucleotide sequence: TGTGCCAGCAGACCCCGGGCCAAAAACATTCAGTACTTC. This sequence encodes CASRPRAKNIQYF.